Listed here are 28 T cell receptor beta chains from one sample, sequenced in a study of monozygotic twins with inflammatory bowel disease. Reanalyzing the 5' RACE reads, TCRdb keeps one entry per CDR3 protein, without DNA. This sample's table reports nearly 450,000 distinct CDR3 sequences. The sample consisted of blood. The receptor source for this set is a human donor with ulcerative colitis or Crohn's disease, or a healthy co-twin of an affected twin (not recorded which).

The chain uses TRBV5-1 and TRBJ2-3. CDR1 is SGHRS, CDR2 YFSETQ, per germline. CDR3 length equals 14 residues. This chain's CDR3 is CASREGWSTDTQYF. Full variable domain (remainder filled in from reference TRBV5-1 and TRBJ2-3): KAGVTQTPRYLIKTRGQQVTLSCSPISGHRSVSWYQQTPGQGLQFLFEYFSETQRNKGNFPGRFSGRQFSNSRSEMNVSTLELGDSALYLCASREGWSTDTQYFGPGTRLTVL.

The CDR3 region is CASSLGVLLYEQYF. The chain is built from TRBV7-2 and TRBJ2-7; as DNA is missing, the TRBD1 call by TCRdb cannot be tested. The CDR3 contains 14 residues. Germline values: CDR1 SGHTA, CDR2 FQGNSA. The full variable domain, completed using reference TRBV7-2 and TRBJ2-7, is GAGVSQSPSNKVTEKGKDVELRCDPISGHTALYWYRQSLGQGLEFLIYFQGNSAPDKSGLPSDRFSAERTGGSVSTLTIQRTQQEDSAVYLCASSLGVLLYEQYFGPGTRLTVT.

J is TRBJ1-2 and V is TRBV3-1; the D call from TCRdb, TRBD1, cannot be confirmed without DNA. Germline V lookup: CDR1 LGHDT, CDR2 YNNKEL (reference sequence). This CDR3 is 14 amino acids long. The CDR3 loop is CASSLGQSTGGYTF.

The chain carries TRBV6-1 and TRBJ2-7; TCRdb proposes TRBD2, but this gene call is untestable without DNA. The germline V gene encodes CDR1 MNHNS and CDR2 SASEGT. The CDR3 has 14 amino acids. The CDR3: CASSESRGTYEQYF.

The chain links TRBV7-2 to TRBJ2-7. Per the germline V gene, CDR1 is SGHTA and CDR2 is FQGNSA. This CDR3 has 13 residues. The CDR3 sequence is CASSLAQRYEQYF.

The rearrangement uses TRBV5-1 and TRBJ2-1; as DNA is missing, the TRBD1 call by TCRdb cannot be tested. There are 15 residues in the CDR3. The germline V gene has CDR1 SGHRS and CDR2 YFSETQ. The CDR3 sequence is CASSLAGGNYNEQFF.

The V gene is TRBV6-1, the J gene TRBJ1-3. Germline V lookup: CDR1 MNHNS, CDR2 SASEGT. This CDR3 has 14 amino acids. CDR3: CASRDQSSGNTIYF.

The CDR3 is CASSLTSGSTVGELFF. V usage is TRBV6-5 and J usage is TRBJ2-2; the TCRdb D gene call, TRBD2, has no DNA to confirm it. The CDR3 is 16 amino acids. CDR1 is MNHEY and CDR2 is SVGAGI in the germline V gene.

This chain joins TRBV4-3 and TRBJ2-7; the TCRdb D gene call, TRBD1, has no DNA to confirm it. The V gene's germline CDR1 is LGHNA and CDR2 YSLEER. The CDR3 loop spans 15 amino acids. The CDR3 loop is CASSPDGQGRQEQYF.

CDR3 in amino acids: CASSIQTGRNEKLFF. The chain recombines TRBV7-9 with TRBJ1-4; TCRdb outputs TRBD1, but without DNA this stays unchecked. Germline CDR1 and CDR2: SEHNR and FQNEAQ (reference sequence). The CDR3 is 15 residues long.

V usage is TRBV19 and J usage is TRBJ2-2; TCRdb's D gene call, TRBD2, goes unchecked for lack of DNA. CDR3 length equals 16 residues. The germline gives CDR1 LNHDA, CDR2 SQIVND (reference sequence). The CDR3: CATFQSGTYNTGELFF.

V gene TRBV5-1 combines with J gene TRBJ2-1; TCRdb designates TRBD1, a call that cannot be tested without DNA. In germline, CDR1 is SGHRS, CDR2 YFSETQ. The CDR3 covers 16 residues. The CDR3 region is CASSNQPGAYINEQFF.

The chain is built from TRBV10-3 and TRBJ2-5; with no DNA, the TCRdb D assignment of TRBD1 cannot be verified. CDR1 ENHRY and CDR2 SYGVKD come from the germline V gene. The CDR3 has 15 amino acids. CDR3 region: CAISAGETHQETQYF.

The rearrangement links TRBV30 to TRBJ1-1. From germline, CDR1 is GTSNPN and CDR2 SVGIG (reference sequence). CDR3 size: 12 residues. This chain's CDR3 is CALQAGMTEAFF. The complete variable domain, with remaining parts taken from reference TRBV30 and TRBJ1-1, reads SQTIHQWPATLVQPVGSPLSLECTVEGTSNPNLYWYRQAAGRGLQLLFYSVGIGQISSEVPQNLSASRPQDRQFILSSKKLLLSDSGFYLCALQAGMTEAFFGQGTRLTVV.

CDR3 amino acids: CASSFGGMNTEAFF. The chain combines TRBV5-1 with TRBJ1-1; TCRdb names TRBD1, which stays unverified in the absence of DNA. The CDR3 consists of 14 residues. Germline V CDR1 and CDR2: SGHRS, YFSETQ.

This chain joins TRBV28 and TRBJ1-1; TCRdb selects TRBD1, and the lack of DNA leaves this call unchecked. Germline CDR1 reads MDHEN; CDR2 reads SYDVKM. CDR3 length equals 12 residues. The CDR3 protein is CASSTGFGGTFF.

V gene TRBV20-1 combines with J gene TRBJ2-1; TCRdb indicates TRBD2, and absent DNA this call remains unverified. The CDR3 length is 13 residues. Germline assignment: CDR1 DFQATT and CDR2 SNEGSKA (reference sequence). CDR3 in amino acids: CSAIGTSFNEQFF.

The rearrangement uses TRBV7-2 and TRBJ2-7; TCRdb names TRBD1, which stays unverified in the absence of DNA. The CDR3 length is 15 residues. The germline V gene encodes CDR1 SGHTA and CDR2 FQGNSA. CDR3 sequence reads: CASSLSGQGAYEQYF.

The chain has TRBV12-3 or TRBV12-4 and TRBJ2-3. There are 12 residues in the CDR3. This CDR3 is CASTRRRDTQYF.

The genes are TRBV15 and TRBJ1-6. Germline values: CDR1 LNHNV, CDR2 YYDKDF (reference sequence). The CDR3 has 15 residues. The CDR3 loop is CATSRDLGFGSPLHF.

The chain couples TRBV10-3 to TRBJ1-4. This CDR3 comprises 12 residues. Per the germline V gene, CDR1 is ENHRY and CDR2 is SYGVKD. CDR3 amino acids: CAAGRGNEKLFF.

V gene TRBV29-1 combines with J gene TRBJ2-3. Germline V gene data show CDR1 as SQVTM and CDR2 as ANQGSEA. The CDR3 has 11 amino acids. The CDR3 loop reads CSVVVGDTQYF.

The rearrangement uses TRBV9 and TRBJ2-5. Germline V CDR1 and CDR2: SGDLS, YYNGEE. CDR3 length equals 12 residues. The CDR3 here is CASSVEYGTQYF.

The chain is built from TRBV24-1 and TRBJ2-6. The CDR3 contains 16 residues. Germline V lookup: CDR1 KGHDR, CDR2 SFDVKD. CDR3 in amino acids: CATSLGSGIGANVLTF.

The chain uses TRBV5-1 and TRBJ2-2; without DNA, the TCRdb call of TRBD1 cannot be checked. The CDR3 contains 17 residues. The V gene's germline CDR1 is SGHRS and CDR2 YFSETQ. The CDR3 loop is CASSSRTGKIGTGELFF.

CDR3 sequence reads: CASSYDRGAYNEQFF. V is TRBV6-5 and J is TRBJ2-1; with no DNA, the TCRdb D assignment of TRBD1 cannot be verified. Per the germline V gene, CDR1 is MNHEY and CDR2 is SVGAGI. The CDR3 is 15 residues long.

The chain employs TRBV14 and TRBJ2-7; TCRdb gives TRBD2 as the D gene, but with no DNA this cannot be confirmed. This CDR3 spans 14 amino acids. Germline loops: CDR1 SGHDN, CDR2 FVKESK. CDR3 residues: CASSTGLAGGEQYF.

The chain recombines TRBV12-3 or TRBV12-4 with TRBJ1-2; TCRdb's D gene call, TRBD1, goes unchecked for lack of DNA. This CDR3 is built from 13 residues. The CDR3 reads CASSSDSFYGYTF.